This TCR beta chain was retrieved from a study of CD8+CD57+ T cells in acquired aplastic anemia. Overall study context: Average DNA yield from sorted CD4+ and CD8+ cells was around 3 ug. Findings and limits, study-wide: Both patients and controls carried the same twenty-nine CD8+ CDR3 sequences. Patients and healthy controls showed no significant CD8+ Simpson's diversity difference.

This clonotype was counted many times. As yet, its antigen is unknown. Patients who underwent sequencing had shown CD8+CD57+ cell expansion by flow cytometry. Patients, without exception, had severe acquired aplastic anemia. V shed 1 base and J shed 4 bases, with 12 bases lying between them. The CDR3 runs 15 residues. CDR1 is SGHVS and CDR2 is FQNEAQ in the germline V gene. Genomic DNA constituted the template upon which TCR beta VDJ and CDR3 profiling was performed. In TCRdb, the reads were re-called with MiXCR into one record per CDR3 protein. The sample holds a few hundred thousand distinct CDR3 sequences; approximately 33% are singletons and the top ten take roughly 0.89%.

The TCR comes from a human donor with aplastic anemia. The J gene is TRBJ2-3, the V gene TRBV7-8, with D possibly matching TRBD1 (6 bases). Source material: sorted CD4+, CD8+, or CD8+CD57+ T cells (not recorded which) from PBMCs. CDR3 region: CASSLEGGRADTQYF. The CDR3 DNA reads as TGTGCCAGCAGCTTAGAAGGGGGAAGGGCAGATACGCAGTATTTT.